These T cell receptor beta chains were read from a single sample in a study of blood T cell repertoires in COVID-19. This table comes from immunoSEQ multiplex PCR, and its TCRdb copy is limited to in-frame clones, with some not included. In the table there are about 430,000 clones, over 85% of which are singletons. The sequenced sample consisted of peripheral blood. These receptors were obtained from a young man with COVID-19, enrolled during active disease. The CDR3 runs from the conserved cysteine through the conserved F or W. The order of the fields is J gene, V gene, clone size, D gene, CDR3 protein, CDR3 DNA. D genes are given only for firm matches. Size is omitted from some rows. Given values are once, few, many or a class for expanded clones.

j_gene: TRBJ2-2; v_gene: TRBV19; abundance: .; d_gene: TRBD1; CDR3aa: CASSGTGSAGELFF; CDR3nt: TGTGCCAGTAGTGGGACAGGGAGTGCCGGGGAGCTGTTTTTT
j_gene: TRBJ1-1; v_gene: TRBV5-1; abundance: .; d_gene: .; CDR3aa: CASSLEWGRMNTEAFF; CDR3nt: TGCGCCAGCAGCTTGGAATGGGGGCGGATGAACACTGAAGCTTTCTTT
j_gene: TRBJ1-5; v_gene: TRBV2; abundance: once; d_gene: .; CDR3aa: CASSGGSYQPQHF; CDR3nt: TGTGCCAGCAGTGGTGGCAGTTATCAGCCCCAGCATTTT
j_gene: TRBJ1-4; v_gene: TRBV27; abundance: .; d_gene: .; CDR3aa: CASSLRRGTKLFF; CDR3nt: TGTGCCAGCAGTTTGAGAAGGGGAACGAAACTGTTTTTT
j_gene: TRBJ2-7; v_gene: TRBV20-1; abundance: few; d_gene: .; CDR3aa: CSASSGSYEQYF; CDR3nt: TGCAGTGCTAGTAGCGGCTCCTACGAGCAGTACTTC
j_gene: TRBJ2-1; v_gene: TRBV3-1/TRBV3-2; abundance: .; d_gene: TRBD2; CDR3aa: CASSQVEGLAGRDEQFF; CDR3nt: TGTGCCAGCAGCCAAGTGGAGGGACTAGCGGGGAGGGATGAGCAGTTCTTC
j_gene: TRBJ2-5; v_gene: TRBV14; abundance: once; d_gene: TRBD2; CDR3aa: CASSQGSGLGPHQETQYF; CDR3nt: TGTGCCAGCAGCCAAGGATCGGGACTAGGCCCTCACCAAGAGACCCAGTACTTC
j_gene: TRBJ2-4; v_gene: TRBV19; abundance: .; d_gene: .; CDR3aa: CASSIEGVKNIQYF; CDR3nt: TGTGCCAGTAGTATAGAGGGAGTCAAAAACATTCAGTACTTC
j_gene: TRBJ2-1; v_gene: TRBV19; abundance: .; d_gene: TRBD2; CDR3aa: CASSLAGSSYNEQFF; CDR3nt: TGTGCCAGTTCTCTAGCGGGTAGCTCCTACAATGAGCAGTTCTTC
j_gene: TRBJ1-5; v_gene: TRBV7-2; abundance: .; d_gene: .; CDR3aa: CASSGFNQPQHF; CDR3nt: TGTGCCAGTTCAGGATTCAATCAGCCCCAGCATTTT
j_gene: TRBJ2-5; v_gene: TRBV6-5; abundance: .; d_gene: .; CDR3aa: CASSYGKETQYF; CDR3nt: TGTGCCAGCAGTTATGGCAAAGAGACCCAGTACTTC
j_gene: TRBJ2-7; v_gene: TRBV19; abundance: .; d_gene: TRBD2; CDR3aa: CASSAGTSGAYEQYF; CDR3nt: TGTGCCAGTAGTGCTGGGACTAGCGGGGCCTACGAGCAGTACTTC
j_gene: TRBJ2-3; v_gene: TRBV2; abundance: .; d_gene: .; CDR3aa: CASNLEGLVSTDTQYF; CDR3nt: TGTGCCAGCAATTTAGAGGGACTCGTTAGCACAGATACGCAGTATTTT
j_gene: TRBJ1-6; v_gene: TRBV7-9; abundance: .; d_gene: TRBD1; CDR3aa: CASSLGTGFSPLHF; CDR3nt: TGTGCCAGCAGCTTAGGGACAGGGTTTTCACCCCTCCACTTT
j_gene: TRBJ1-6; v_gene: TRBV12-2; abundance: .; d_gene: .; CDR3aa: CASRLAGCRGNNSPLHF; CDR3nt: TGTGCAAGTCGCTTAGCGGGGTGCAGGGGAAATAATTCACCCCTCCACTTT
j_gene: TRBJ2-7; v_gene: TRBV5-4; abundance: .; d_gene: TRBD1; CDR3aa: CASSLGGQGDYEQYF; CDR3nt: TGTGCCAGCAGCTTGGGGGGACAGGGCGACTACGAGCAGTACTTC
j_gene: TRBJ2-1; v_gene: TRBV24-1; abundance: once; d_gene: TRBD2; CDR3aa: CATSDWLAGGHEQFF; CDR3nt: TGTGCCACCAGTGATTGGCTAGCGGGGGGTCATGAGCAGTTCTTC
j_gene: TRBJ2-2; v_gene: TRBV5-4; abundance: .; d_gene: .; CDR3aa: CASSFGGFGTGELFF; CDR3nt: TGTGCCAGCAGCTTTGGAGGGTTCGGAACCGGGGAGCTGTTTTTT
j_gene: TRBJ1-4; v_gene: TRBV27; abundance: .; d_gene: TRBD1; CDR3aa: CASSSSGGMYEKLFF; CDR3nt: TGTGCCAGCAGTTCATCAGGGGGCATGTATGAAAAACTGTTTTTT
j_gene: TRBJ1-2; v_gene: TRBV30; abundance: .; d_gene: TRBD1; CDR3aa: CAWSIQGRGGYTF; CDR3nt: TGTGCCTGGAGTATACAGGGGCGGGGTGGCTACACCTTC
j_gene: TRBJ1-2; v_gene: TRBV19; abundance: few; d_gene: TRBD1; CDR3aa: CASSHRDRDFDYGYTF; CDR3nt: TGTGCCAGTAGTCACCGGGACAGGGATTTTGACTATGGCTACACCTTC
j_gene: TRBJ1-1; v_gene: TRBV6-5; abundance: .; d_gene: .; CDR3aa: CASKNPPGATEAFF; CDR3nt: TGTGCCAGCAAAAACCCTCCAGGGGCAACTGAAGCTTTCTTT
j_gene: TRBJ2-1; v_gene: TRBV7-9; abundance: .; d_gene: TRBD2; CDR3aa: CASSSHLAGSSYEQFF; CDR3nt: TGTGCCAGCAGCTCCCATCTAGCGGGAAGTAGCTATGAGCAGTTCTTC
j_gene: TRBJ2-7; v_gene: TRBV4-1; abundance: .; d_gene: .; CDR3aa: CASSQSLDSDYEQYF; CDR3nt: TGCGCCAGCAGCCAAAGTCTGGACTCGGACTACGAGCAGTACTTC
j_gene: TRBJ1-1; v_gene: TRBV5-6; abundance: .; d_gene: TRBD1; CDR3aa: CSSSGGSYTEAFF; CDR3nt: TGTTCTTCCTCAGGGGGGTCGTACACTGAAGCTTTCTTT
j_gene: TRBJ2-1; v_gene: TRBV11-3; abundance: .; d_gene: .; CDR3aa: CASSLHSGRNEQFF; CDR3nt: TGTGCCAGCAGCCTCCATAGTGGTCGGAATGAGCAGTTCTTC
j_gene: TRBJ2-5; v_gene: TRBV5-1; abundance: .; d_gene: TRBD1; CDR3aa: CASSPGTVQETQYF; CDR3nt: TGCGCCAGCAGCCCAGGGACAGTCCAAGAGACCCAGTACTTC
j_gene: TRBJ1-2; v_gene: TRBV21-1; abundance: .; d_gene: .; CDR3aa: CASSNQDRGPGYTF; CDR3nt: TGTGCCAGCAGCAACCAAGACAGGGGTCCTGGCTACACCTTC
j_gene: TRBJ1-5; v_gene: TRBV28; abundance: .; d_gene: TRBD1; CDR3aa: CASSYDRGGRPQHF; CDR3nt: TGTGCCAGCAGCTACGACAGGGGCGGGCGGCCCCAGCATTTT
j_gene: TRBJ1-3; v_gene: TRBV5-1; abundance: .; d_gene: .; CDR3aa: CASSPRPSGDGNTIYF; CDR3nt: TGCGCCAGCAGCCCCCGACCATCAGGGGACGGAAACACCATATATTTT
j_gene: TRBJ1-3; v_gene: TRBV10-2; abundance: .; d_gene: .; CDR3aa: CASSDPGRSGNTIYF; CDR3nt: TGCGCCAGCAGTGACCCTGGCCGCTCTGGAAACACCATATATTTT